This T cell receptor (beta chain) was captured in a study of lymphopenia after photon versus proton radiotherapy (dated by TCRdb to about 2019). In terms of the full investigation: The immunological effects of photon versus proton radiation therapy were compared in patients with gastrointestinal tumors who developed high-grade lymphopenia. The cohort included more than 15 patients with gastrointestinal tumors who developed lymphopenia after receiving either photon or proton therapy. The goal of the study was to describe how the two radiation modalities differ in their effects on the immune system. Overall study results and their limits: The survival association was examined only in patients who died, and the authors described better survival with proton therapy as a possibility, not as a demonstrated result. After the lymphocyte count nadir, oligoclonal expansion, especially of CD8+ Temra cells, was observed in photon-treated repertoires, and the drop in diversity was driven by this expansion. Relative stability during treatment was observed in proton-treated patients, whereas loss of naive T cells and TCR diversity and gain of effector/memory populations were observed in photon-treated patients. Across the cohort, among patients who died, a greater drop in TCR diversity after the nadir was inversely correlated with overall survival time.

Preparation of the library involved the immunoSEQ multiplex PCR assay. Alongside multiparametric flow cytometry, deep sequencing of rearranged TCR beta loci was used to profile the T cell repertoires. As stored in TCRdb, this immuneACCESS dataset retains in-frame rearrangements with V and J assigned. A fraction of the clones does not appear; measured against another copy, unresolved V genes explain less than half of the discrepancy, and the remainder lacks a known reason. The sample table records 60,000 to 75,000 clones; around 88% of these occur just once. The ten largest account for 2% to 3% of the sample. On this clone itself: Its recognized antigen is unknown. No much larger clonotype is one base removed from it; base qualities were not supplied.

Counted from cysteine to phenylalanine, this CDR3 has 13 amino acids. CDR3 DNA only is kept here, 39 bases in frame from base 1. V lost 4 bases and J lost 5 bases; the stretch between them is 11 bases long. Sequences SGHTA (CDR1) and FQGTGA (CDR2) are obtained from the germline V gene. The receptor chain draws on TRBV7-3 and TRBJ1-1, with TRBD1 tentatively as D gene (6 bases match). Sample: peripheral blood, taken from a patient treated with photon-based radiotherapy. This clonotype was obtained from a man aged 35-49 years with gastric cancer. The DNA is as follows: TGTGCCAGCAGCTCACAGGGTGGTACTGAAGCTTTCTTT. Its protein is CASSSQGGTEAFF.